This T cell receptor beta chain is from a study of blood T cell repertoires in COVID-19. Looking at the study overall: Acute-phase and convalescent COVID-19 samples originated in the United States, Italy and Spain.

Under the authors' procedure: Reference gene primer amplification in the assay estimated nucleated cell counts. Generated by immunoSEQ multiplex PCR, the TCRdb table keeps only in-frame clones and is missing some. The DNA gave D and trimming, while V, J and clone size come from that table. The sample records roughly 300,000 clones, 86% being singletons. Recruits, aged roughly 18 to 95 years, lived in 24 US areas. Membership in each cohort depended on participant-reported clinical history. The receptor's source is a young man who had recovered from COVID-19. The sample comprised PBMCs or T cells enriched from blood (not recorded which).

CDR3 protein: CASSIWTGGNIQYF. In DNA, the CDR3 is TGTGCCAGCAGCATCTGGACAGGGGGAAACATTCAGTACTTC. J is TRBJ2-4 and V is TRBV7-9, with 10 bases matching TRBD1. V shed 5 bases, J shed 6 bases, and the junction held 4 bases outside the gene matches. This CDR3 has 14 amino acids. Germline V gene sequence: CDR1 SEHNR, CDR2 FQNEAQ (reference sequence).